This T cell receptor (beta chain) was found in a study of vaccination effects on CD4 cells after COVID-19. TCRdb's table, derived via immunoSEQ multiplex PCR, lists solely in-frame clones and lacks some. The sample contains about 45,000 clones, 70% to 80% of which appear only once. This clone was picked up a small number of times. As yet, its antigen is unknown. Trimming removed 0 bases at V and 7 bases at J, with 12 bases between. Germline CDR1 GTSNPN, CDR2 SVGIG (reference sequence). The CDR3 consists of 13 residues. Antigen-specific CD4+ T cells were expanded (with viral peptide pools) by the ViraFEST assay ahead of sequencing. Following culture for ten to eleven days, CD4+ T cells were isolated. Nucleocapsid antibodies were negative in the vaccine recipients, who had never had SARS-CoV-2 infection. Half the medium was swapped for IL-2 medium on days 3 and 7.

The chain has TRBV30 and TRBJ1-1; D remains ambiguous. This specimen consisted of CD4+ T cells from PBMCs cultured with SARS-CoV-2 spike peptides, obtained before COVID-19 vaccination. This TCR was recovered from a human donor who received a COVID-19 vaccine. In DNA form, the CDR3 reads TGTGCCTGGAGTGTGGGGAACACTGGTGAAGCTTTCTTT. This codes for CAWSVGNTGEAFF.